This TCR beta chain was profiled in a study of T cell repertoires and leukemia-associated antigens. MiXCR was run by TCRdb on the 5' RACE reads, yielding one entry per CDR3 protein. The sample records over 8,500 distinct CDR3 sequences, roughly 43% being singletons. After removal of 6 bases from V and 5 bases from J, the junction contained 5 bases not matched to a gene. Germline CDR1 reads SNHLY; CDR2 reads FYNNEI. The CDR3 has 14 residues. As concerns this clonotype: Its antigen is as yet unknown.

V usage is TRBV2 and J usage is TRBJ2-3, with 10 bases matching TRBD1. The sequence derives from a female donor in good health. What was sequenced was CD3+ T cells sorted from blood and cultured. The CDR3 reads CASRTGGVRDTQYF. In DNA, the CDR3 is TGTGCCAGCAGGACAGGGGGCGTCCGAGATACGCAGTATTTT.